These 5 T cell receptor beta chains share one sample of origin, sequenced in a study of T cell clonality in common variable immunodeficiency. Data came from immunoSEQ multiplex PCR; TCRdb stores just in-frame clones and leaves some out. Recorded here are some 43,000 clones, none singletons. Sequenced sample: peripheral blood mononuclear cells. Receptor source: a person aged 18 to 75 in good health.

This clone was recorded at least ten times. The CDR3 end is not reached by the read, which stops 3 residues before it; the germline J gene fills it in. The V and J genes are TRBV30 and TRBJ2-7, with TRBD1 as a possible D gene (5 bases). V dropped 3 bases and J dropped 1 base, with 25 bases sitting between them. CDR3 size: 18 residues. The germline gives CDR1 GTSNPN, CDR2 SVGIG (reference sequence). CDR3: CAWSRGSWGRSRSYEQYF. CDR3 DNA (partial): TGTGCCTGGAGCCGCGGTAGTTGGGGCAGGAGTAGGTCCTACGAG.

This clone has at least ten counts. The CDR3 end falls 3 residues outside the read, so it is completed with the germline J gene. The V and J genes are TRBV30 and TRBJ1-2, with TRBD1 as a possible D gene (5 bases). V was pared by 0 bases and J by 4 bases, with 12 bases between. Germline V gene sequence: CDR1 GTSNPN, CDR2 SVGIG (reference sequence). The CDR3 covers 14 residues. The CDR3 loop reads CAWSVGAPFYGYTF. The CDR3 bases that were read are TGTGCCTGGAGTGTAGGGGCACCATTCTATGGC.

The table lists this clone with many counts. Partial CDR3 DNA: TGTGCCTGGAGTGTACGAGCGGGGGTGAGCACCGGGGAG. The encoded protein is CAWSVRAGVSTGE. The entire CDR3 sequence reads CAWSVRAGVSTGELFF. The chain joins TRBV30 to TRBJ2-2, with 8 bases lining up with TRBD2. Coverage ceases 3 residues before the CDR3 finishes, and the germline J gene fills in the end. The CDR3 runs to 16 residues. V was clipped by 0 bases and J by 4 bases; unmatched bases: 7. The germline V gene encodes CDR1 GTSNPN and CDR2 SVGIG (reference sequence).

This clone was counted at least ten times. From the germline J gene comes the end of the CDR3, since the read stops 3 residues before it. The chain links TRBV7-9 to TRBJ1-2, with D hard to call. The CDR3 consists of 13 residues. V was clipped by 5 bases and J by 5 bases, with 12 bases between them. Germline V lookup: CDR1 SEHNR, CDR2 FQNEAQ (reference sequence). CDR3 DNA (partial): TGTGCCAGCAGCCCAGGTTACGCTTATGGC. Translation gives CASSPGYAYG. The whole CDR3 is CASSPGYAYGYTF.

This clone has just a few counts. The read halts 3 residues ahead of the CDR3 end, with the missing end drawn from the germline J gene. This chain uses TRBV30 with TRBJ2-3, with 8 bases lining up with TRBD2. Germline V lookup: CDR1 GTSNPN, CDR2 SVGIG (reference sequence). The CDR3 sequence is 15 residues long. Partial CDR3 DNA: TGTGCCTGGAGTGTAGGGCTAGCGGGCAAAGAGACG. Encoded protein: CAWSVGLAGKET. The CDR3 as a whole reads CAWSVGLAGKETQYF.